This T cell receptor (beta chain) was recorded in a study of CXCR3-negative and CXCR3-positive naive CD8 T cells. CD45RO-CCR7+CD27+CD95- defined naive CD8+ T cells. Per germline, CDR1 DFQATT and CDR2 SNEGSKA (reference sequence). There are 15 residues in the CDR3. Points from the study as a whole: Diversity ran similarly high across both naive subsets but far lower in memory CD8+ cells. After cryopreservation, expression of CXCR3 was partially reduced, and most assays were run with fresh PBMCs. CXCR3-positive naive cells carried more hydrophobic TRB CDR3s than CXCR3-negative naive cells did.

Concerning this clonotype itself: As yet, its antigen is unknown.

Each TRB cDNA library was prepared by 5' RACE (with UMI labels). TCRdb reanalyzed the 5' RACE reads and collapses them to one entry per CDR3 protein, without DNA. The sample totals around 95,000 distinct CDR3 sequences; its top ten clones hold about 1%. The chain combines TRBV20-1 with TRBJ2-1; the TCRdb D gene call, TRBD1, has no DNA to confirm it. The clonotype originates from a human donor in good health. Some clones in this sample may be carry-over from other donors' samples. The specimen sequenced was naive CXCR3+ CD8+ T cells from blood. Subset meaning: CD45RO-CCR7+CD27+CD95- naive CD8+ T cells expressing CXCR3 (TNR3+). The CDR3 here is CSAPPLSRSYNEQFF.